These 15 T cell receptor beta chains were sequenced from one sample in a study of CD8+ T cells in alopecia areata. Following RNA extraction, reverse transcription yielded cDNA that acted as the sequencing template. Profiled with immunoSEQ multiplex PCR; TCRdb holds only in-frame clones, not every one. The repertoire holds roughly 140,000 clones, with roughly four fifths as singletons. The treatment: oral pan-JAK inhibitor, 5-10 mg twice daily. Sequences were derived from CD8+ T cells sorted from blood, sampled at week 4, from a patient treated with tofacitinib. The receptors shown here come from a human donor with alopecia areata.

This chain links TRBV27 with TRBJ2-3; 7 nucleotides match TRBD2. With 6 bases clipped from V and 10 bases from J, the junction kept 7 bases outside the gene matches. Germline CDR1 is MNHEY and CDR2 is SMNVEV (reference sequence). This CDR3 comprises 12 residues. CDR3: CASSLTSHAQYF. CDR3 nucleotide sequence: TGTGCCAGCAGCTTGACTAGCCATGCGCAGTATTTT.

This clone was seen a handful of times. V usage is TRBV5-1 and J usage is TRBJ2-7; the match to TRBD1 covers 9 bases. This CDR3 is 14 amino acids long. Germline V gene sequence: CDR1 SGHRS, CDR2 YFSETQ. After removal of 4 bases from V and 7 bases from J, the junction contained 9 bases not matched to a gene. The CDR3 here is CASSAGTGPGEQYF. In DNA, the CDR3 is TGCGCCAGCAGCGCCGGGACAGGGCCGGGGGAGCAGTACTTC.

With respect to this clone: The same CDR3 is also encoded by other DNA sequences in this sample. This sequence joins TRBV27 and TRBJ2-3; TRBD2 agrees at 9 bases. Germline CDR1 reads MNHEY; CDR2 reads SMNVEV (reference sequence). This CDR3 is built from 16 residues. The trim removed 0 bases at V and 1 base at J, leaving 2 bases unmatched. CDR3 nucleotides: TGTGCCAGCAGTTTATCTCCTAGCGGGGGCACAGATACGCAGTATTTT. This translates into CASSLSPSGGTDTQYF.

J is TRBJ2-7 and V is TRBV4-1; 7 bases fit TRBD1. This CDR3 region has 14 residues. Germline loops: CDR1 MGHRA, CDR2 YSYEKL. Unmatched junction bases numbered 2, after V lost 1 base and J lost 2 bases. In nucleotides, the CDR3 is TGCGCCAGCAGCCAAGGGGACAGAGCCTACGAGCAGTACTTC. It encodes CASSQGDRAYEQYF.

This chain connects TRBV18 to TRBJ2-7; D gene unclear. The germline V gene encodes CDR1 KGHSH and CDR2 LQKENI. The CDR3 consists of 15 residues. The V and J ends lost 1 base and 2 bases respectively, with 12 bases between them. The CDR3 DNA sequence: TGTGCCAGCTCACCACGAAATGGGATTCCCTACGAGCAGTACTTC. This sequence encodes CASSPRNGIPYEQYF. Complete variable domain (other parts from reference TRBV18 and TRBJ2-7): NAGVMQNPRHLVRRRGQEARLRCSPMKGHSHVYWYRQLPEEGLKFMVYLQKENIIDESGMPKERFSAEFPKEGPSILRIQQVVRGDSAAYFCASSPRNGIPYEQYFGPGTRLTVT.

This clone was detected only a few times. The V and J genes are TRBV4-1 and TRBJ2-1; D is perhaps TRBD1 (5 bases). The CDR3 is 13 amino acids. With 4 bases removed from V and 1 base from J, the gap between germline ends came to 5 bases. The V gene's germline CDR1 is MGHRA and CDR2 YSYEKL. The CDR3 DNA reads as TGCGCCAGCAGCCCAGGGTCCTACAATGAGCAGTTCTTC. It codes for CASSPGSYNEQFF.

The chain employs TRBV7-9 and TRBJ2-5, with TRBD1 identical over 8 bases. Looked up from germline, CDR1 is SEHNR and CDR2 is FQNEAQ (reference sequence). This CDR3 comprises 15 residues. J was trimmed by 0 bases and V by 6 bases; bases with no gene match: 6. As DNA, the CDR3 is TGTGCCAGCAGGCCAACAGGGGGGTACCAAGAGACCCAGTACTTC. This codes for CASRPTGGYQETQYF.

As concerns this clone: Other DNA sequences of this sample code for an identical CDR3. CDR3 residues: CASSSGYEQYF. The CDR3 region has the DNA TGTGCCAGCAGTTCGGGGTACGAGCAGTACTTC. The V call is TRBV27, the J call TRBJ2-7; maybe TRBD2 (5 bases). This CDR3 spans 11 amino acids. Germline lookup yields CDR1 MNHEY and CDR2 SMNVEV (reference sequence). Trimming shortened V by 4 bases and J by 4 bases, and 5 bases separated the two germline ends.

This chain uses TRBV7-9 with TRBJ2-7; 8 bases match TRBD1. The V segment lost 4 bases and the J segment 0 bases; nucleotides outside the gene matches: 5. The CDR3 length is 15 residues. The germline V gene encodes CDR1 SEHNR and CDR2 FQNEAQ (reference sequence). The DNA for the CDR3 is TGTGCCAGCAGCTCTATGGGACAGGACTCCTACGAGCAGTACTTC. Protein: CASSSMGQDSYEQYF.

The genes are TRBV7-9 and TRBJ2-1, with 10 bases matching TRBD2. CDR3 length: 17 residues. Per germline, CDR1 SEHNR and CDR2 FQNEAQ (reference sequence). V lost 2 bases and J lost 7; bases outside the gene matches: 11. CDR3 residues: CASSLPDGLAENNEQFF. As DNA, the CDR3 is TGTGCCAGCAGCTTACCCGACGGACTAGCGGAGAATAATGAGCAGTTCTTC.

The V and J genes are TRBV6-5 and TRBJ2-3; 8 nucleotides agree with TRBD1. The J segment lost 2 bases and the V segment lost 4 bases, leaving 8 bases of the junction unmatched. The CDR3 has 16 residues. Per the germline V gene, CDR1 is MNHEY and CDR2 is SVGAGI. The CDR3 reads CASSLRRDRITDTQYF. The CDR3 DNA is TGTGCCAGCAGTTTGCGCCGGGACAGGATCACAGATACGCAGTATTTT.

This clone was picked up a small number of times. The chain is built from TRBV7-8 and TRBJ2-7, with TRBD1 matching over 9 bases. CDR3 size: 15 residues. Germline V gene data show CDR1 as SGHVS and CDR2 as FQNEAQ. V gave up 7 bases and J gave up 1 base; unmatched junction bases: 8. CDR3 in amino acids: CASIQWGQGSYEQYF. CDR3 sequence (DNA): TGTGCCAGCATCCAGTGGGGACAGGGTTCCTACGAGCAGTACTTC.

Only one count was recorded for this clone. The chain employs TRBV2 and TRBJ2-2; no reliable D call. Trimming removed 8 bases at V and 4 bases at J, with 8 bases between. The CDR3 runs to 12 residues. Germline V gene lookup returns CDR1 SNHLY and CDR2 FYNNEI. The CDR3 nucleotides are TGTGCCAGCGATTCCACCACCGGGGAGCTGTTTTTT. Translated, it gives CASDSTTGELFF.

This clone was found a few times. The chain joins TRBV29-1 to TRBJ1-1; a weak D match, TRBD1 (6 bases). V was shortened by 7 bases and J by 5 bases, with 14 bases between the two germline ends. The CDR3 length is 12 residues. Germline V gene lookup returns CDR1 SQVTM and CDR2 ANQGSEA. The chain's CDR3 is CSAPGRGTEAFF. CDR3 in DNA: TGCAGCGCTCCGGGCAGGGGTACTGAAGCTTTCTTT.

V is TRBV6-5 and J is TRBJ2-2; perhaps TRBD1 as D (6 bases). This CDR3 is 11 amino acids long. Trimming shortened V by 11 bases and J by 6 bases, and 10 bases separated the two germline ends. The germline gives CDR1 MNHEY, CDR2 SVGAGI. This CDR3 reads CAATGSGELFF. Here the CDR3 DNA reads TGTGCCGCTACAGGGTCCGGGGAGCTGTTTTTT.